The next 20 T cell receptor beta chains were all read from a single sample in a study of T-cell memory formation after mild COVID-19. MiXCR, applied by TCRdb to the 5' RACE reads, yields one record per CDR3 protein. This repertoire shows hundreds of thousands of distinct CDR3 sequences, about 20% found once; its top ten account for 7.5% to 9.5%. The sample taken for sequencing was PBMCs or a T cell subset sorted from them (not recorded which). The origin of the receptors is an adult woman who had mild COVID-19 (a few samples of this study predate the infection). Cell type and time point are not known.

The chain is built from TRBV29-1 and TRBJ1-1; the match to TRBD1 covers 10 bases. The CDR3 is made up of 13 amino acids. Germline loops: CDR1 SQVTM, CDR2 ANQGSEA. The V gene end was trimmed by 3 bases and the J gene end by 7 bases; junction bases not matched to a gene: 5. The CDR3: CSVDGQGEDEAFF. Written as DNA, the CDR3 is TGCAGCGTTGACGGACAGGGGGAAGATGAAGCTTTCTTT.

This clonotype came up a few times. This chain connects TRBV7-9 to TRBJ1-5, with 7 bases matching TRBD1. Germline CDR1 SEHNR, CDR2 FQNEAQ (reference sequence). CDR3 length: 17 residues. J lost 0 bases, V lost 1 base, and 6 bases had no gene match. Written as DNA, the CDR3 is TGTGCCAGCAGCTTAGGAACAGGGGATTATAGCAATCAGCCCCAGCATTTT. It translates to CASSLGTGDYSNQPQHF.

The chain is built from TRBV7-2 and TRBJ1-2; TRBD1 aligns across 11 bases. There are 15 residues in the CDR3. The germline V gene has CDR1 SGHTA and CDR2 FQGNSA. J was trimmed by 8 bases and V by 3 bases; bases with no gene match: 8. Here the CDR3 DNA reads TGTGCCAGCAGCTTTGACGGACAGGGGGCATGGGGCTACACCTTC. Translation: CASSFDGQGAWGYTF. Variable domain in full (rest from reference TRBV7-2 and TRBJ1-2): GAGVSQSPSNKVTEKGKDVELRCDPISGHTALYWYRQSLGQGLEFLIYFQGNSAPDKSGLPSDRFSAERTGGSVSTLTIQRTQQEDSAVYLCASSFDGQGAWGYTFGSGTRLTVV.

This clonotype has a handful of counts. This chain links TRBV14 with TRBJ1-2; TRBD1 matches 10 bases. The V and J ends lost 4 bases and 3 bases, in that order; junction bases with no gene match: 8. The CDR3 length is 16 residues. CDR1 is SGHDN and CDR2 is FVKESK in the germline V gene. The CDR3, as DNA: TGTGCCAGCAGCCCCGCCGGGACAGGGGTCTACTATGGCTACACCTTC. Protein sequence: CASSPAGTGVYYGYTF.

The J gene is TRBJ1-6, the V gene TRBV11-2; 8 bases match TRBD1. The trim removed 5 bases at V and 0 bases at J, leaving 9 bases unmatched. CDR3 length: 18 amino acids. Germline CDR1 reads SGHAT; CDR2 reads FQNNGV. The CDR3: CASSQSRTGSSYNSPLHF. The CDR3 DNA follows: TGTGCCAGCAGCCAATCGCGGACAGGGAGCTCCTATAATTCACCCCTCCACTTT.

The CDR3 sequence: CASSEAEGGPYEQYF. DNA for the CDR3: TGTGCCAGCAGTGAAGCCGAGGGGGGCCCCTACGAGCAGTACTTC. The J gene is TRBJ2-7, the V gene TRBV2; TRBD1 or TRBD2 may be the D gene (6 bases each). Germline loops: CDR1 SNHLY, CDR2 FYNNEI. Trimming removed 0 bases at V and 2 bases at J, with 11 bases between. The CDR3 spans 15 residues.

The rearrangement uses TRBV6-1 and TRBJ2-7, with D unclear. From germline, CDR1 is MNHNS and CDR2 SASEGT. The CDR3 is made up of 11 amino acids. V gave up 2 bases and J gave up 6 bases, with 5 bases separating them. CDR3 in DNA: TGTGCCAGCAGTGAACGCTTCGAGCAGTACTTC. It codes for CASSERFEQYF.

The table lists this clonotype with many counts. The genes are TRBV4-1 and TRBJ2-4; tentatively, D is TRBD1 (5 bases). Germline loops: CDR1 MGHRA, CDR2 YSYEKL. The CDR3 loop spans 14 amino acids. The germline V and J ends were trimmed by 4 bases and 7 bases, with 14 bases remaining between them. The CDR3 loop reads CASSPPGAGNIQYF. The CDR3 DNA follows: TGCGCCAGCAGCCCCCCTGGGGCAGGCAACATTCAGTACTTC.

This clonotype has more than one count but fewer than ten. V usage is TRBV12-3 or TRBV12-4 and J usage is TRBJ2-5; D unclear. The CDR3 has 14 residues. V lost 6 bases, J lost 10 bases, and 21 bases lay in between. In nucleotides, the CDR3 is TGTGCCAGCAGGAGCAGCCTGGTCCATATTGGCCAGTACTTC. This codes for CASRSSLVHIGQYF.

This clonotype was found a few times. The CDR3 DNA follows: TGTGCCAGTAGGGGACAGACTCCGAACACTGAAGCTTTCTTT. Translation: CASRGQTPNTEAFF. This chain uses TRBV19 with TRBJ1-1; 7 bases are a match to TRBD1. Trimming at V came to 6 bases and at J to 1 base, leaving 5 bases not matched to a gene. The germline V gene has CDR1 LNHDA and CDR2 SQIVND (reference sequence). CDR3 length equals 14 residues. Full variable domain (remainder filled in from reference TRBV19 and TRBJ1-1): DGGITQSPKYLFRKEGQNVTLSCEQNLNHDAMYWYRQDPGQGLRLIYYSQIVNDFQKGDIAEGYSVSREKKESFPLTVTSAQKNPTAFYLCASRGQTPNTEAFFGQGTRLTVV.

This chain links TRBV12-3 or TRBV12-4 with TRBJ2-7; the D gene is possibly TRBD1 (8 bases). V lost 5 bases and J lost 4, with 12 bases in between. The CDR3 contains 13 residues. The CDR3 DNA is TGTGCCAGCAGTGAACAGGGGGGGTACGAGCAGTACTTC. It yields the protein CASSEQGGYEQYF.

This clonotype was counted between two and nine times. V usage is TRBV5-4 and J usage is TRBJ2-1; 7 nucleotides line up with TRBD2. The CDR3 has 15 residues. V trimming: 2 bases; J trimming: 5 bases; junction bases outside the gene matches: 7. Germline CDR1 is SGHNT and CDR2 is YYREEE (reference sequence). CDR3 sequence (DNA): TGTGCCAGCAGCTTAGGAGGGGCGGGGGACAATGAGCAGTTCTTC. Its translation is CASSLGGAGDNEQFF.

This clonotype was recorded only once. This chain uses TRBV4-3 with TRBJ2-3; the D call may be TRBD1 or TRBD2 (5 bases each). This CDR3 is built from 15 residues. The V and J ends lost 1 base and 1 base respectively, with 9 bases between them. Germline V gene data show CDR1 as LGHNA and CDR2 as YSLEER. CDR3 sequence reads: CASSQAGDRTDTQYF. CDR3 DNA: TGCGCCAGCAGCCAAGCCGGGGACCGCACAGATACGCAGTATTTT.

The CDR3 DNA reads TGTGCCAGCAGTAAATCAGGGTTGGCTGGGGCCAAAAACATTCAGTACTTC. Translated, it gives CASSKSGLAGAKNIQYF. The rearrangement joins TRBV6-5 to TRBJ2-4; tentative D call: TRBD1 (5 bases). Trimming left V 5 bases short and J 1 base short, with 18 bases between. Germline CDR1 reads MNHEY; CDR2 reads SVGAGI. The CDR3 loop spans 17 amino acids.

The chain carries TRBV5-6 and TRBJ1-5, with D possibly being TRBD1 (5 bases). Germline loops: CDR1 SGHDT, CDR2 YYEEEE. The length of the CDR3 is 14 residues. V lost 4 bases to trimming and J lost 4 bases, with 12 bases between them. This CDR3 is CASSNQGRNQPQHF. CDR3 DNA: TGTGCCAGCAGCAATCAGGGACGAAATCAGCCCCAGCATTTT.

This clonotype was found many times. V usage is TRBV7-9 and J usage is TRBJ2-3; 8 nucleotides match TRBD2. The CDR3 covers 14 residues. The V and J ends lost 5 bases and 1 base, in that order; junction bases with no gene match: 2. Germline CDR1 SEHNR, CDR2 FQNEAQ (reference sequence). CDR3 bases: TGTGCCAGCAGCCCGGGACTAGGCACAGATACGCAGTATTTT. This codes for CASSPGLGTDTQYF.

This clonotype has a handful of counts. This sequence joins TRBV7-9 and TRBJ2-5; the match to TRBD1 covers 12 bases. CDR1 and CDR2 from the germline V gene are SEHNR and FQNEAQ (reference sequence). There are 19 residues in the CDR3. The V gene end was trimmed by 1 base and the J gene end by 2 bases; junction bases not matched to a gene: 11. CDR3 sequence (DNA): TGTGCCAGCAGCTTAGTAGTGTGGGACAGGGGGCCCATACAAGAGACCCAGTACTTC. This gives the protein CASSLVVWDRGPIQETQYF.

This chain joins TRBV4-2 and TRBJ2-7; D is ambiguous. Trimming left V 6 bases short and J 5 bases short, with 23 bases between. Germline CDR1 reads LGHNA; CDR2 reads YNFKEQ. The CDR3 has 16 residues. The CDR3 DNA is TGTGCCAGCAGACGGTTCATGGGGTTCGGTGTCGACGAGCAGTACTTC. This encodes CASRRFMGFGVDEQYF.

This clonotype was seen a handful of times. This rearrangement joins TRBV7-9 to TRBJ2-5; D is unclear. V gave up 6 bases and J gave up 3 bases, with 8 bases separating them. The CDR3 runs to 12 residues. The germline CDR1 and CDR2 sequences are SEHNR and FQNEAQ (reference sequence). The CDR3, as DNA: TGTGCCAGCAGGAACACCGAAGAGACCCAGTACTTC. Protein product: CASRNTEETQYF.

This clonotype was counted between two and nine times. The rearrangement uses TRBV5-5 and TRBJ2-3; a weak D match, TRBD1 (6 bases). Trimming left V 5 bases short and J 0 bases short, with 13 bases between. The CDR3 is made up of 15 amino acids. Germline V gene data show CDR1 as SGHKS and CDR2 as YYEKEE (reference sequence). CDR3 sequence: CASSGTGLSTDTQYF. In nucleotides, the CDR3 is TGTGCCAGCAGTGGTACAGGGCTGAGCACAGATACGCAGTATTTT.